The text below deals with one T cell receptor beta chain. This sample stems from a study of blood T cell repertoires in COVID-19. Background on the study: Donors in the United States, Italy and Spain gave samples during acute or convalescent COVID-19. From T cells, B-cell-depleted T cells, or PBMCs came the material, which was cDNA or gDNA.

Trimming pared 4 bases from V and 6 bases from J, leaving 6 bases between. The CDR3 is 11 amino acids. How the authors handled the data: Amplification with reference gene primers provided the estimates of nucleated cell counts. Using immunoSEQ multiplex PCR, the repertoire was profiled, and TCRdb retains in-frame clones only, with some absent. The DNA gave D and trimming, while V, J and clone size come from that table. This sample has roughly 64,000 clones, with 65% to 80% found just once. Sequenced sample: peripheral blood. The chain is built from TRBV12-3 or TRBV12-4 and TRBJ1-1; no clear D gene. The receptor's source is a human donor in a cohort sampled during active COVID-19. The CDR3 spells CASSYGPEAFF. Written as DNA, the CDR3 is TGTGCCAGCAGTTATGGCCCTGAAGCTTTCTTT.